This TCR beta chain is from a study of cytotoxic CD8 clonotypes in ibrutinib-treated CLL. Study information: The cohort had about a dozen relapsed/refractory and roughly 15 treatment-naive patients, around 18 IGHV unmutated. Study conclusions and caveats: Higher clonality was seen at ibrutinib response and a return toward baseline at progression. Against age-matched healthy donors, baseline clonality ran higher and tracked circulating CD8+ T-cell counts. Clonotypes that were public were uncommon, and they contracted or stayed stable on treatment.

TCRdb's table, derived via immunoSEQ multiplex PCR, lists solely in-frame clones and lacks some. The sample has just over 200,000 clones; 70% are singletons. Points on this clone: As yet, its antigen is unknown.

V lost 5 bases and J 4 bases, leaving 20 bases between the germline ends. CDR1 and CDR2 from the germline V gene are SGHVS and FQNEAQ. The CDR3 contains 16 residues. V gene TRBV7-8 combines with J gene TRBJ1-2; D unclear. The starting material was PBMCs, obtained after 12 months of ibrutinib treatment. The TCR comes from a human donor with chronic lymphocytic leukemia. The chain's CDR3 is CASSRVYSGLGYGYTF. The CDR3 nucleotides read TGTGCCAGCAGCCGGGTGTACAGTGGTCTCGGCTATGGCTACACCTTC.